The rows below give T cell receptor beta chains drawn from one sample of a study of beta chain features in type 1 diabetes. Sequencing was performed with immunoSEQ multiplex PCR; in TCRdb, only in-frame clones are kept and a portion is missing. The data hold under 400,000 clones, with roughly 13% observed a single time. The specimen was naive CD4+ T cells from blood. Receptors were obtained from a young man in good health. The CDR3 runs from the conserved cysteine through the conserved F or W. The D gene is left open where the match is weak. Expanded clones are given a class, and other clones once, few, many or no size at all.

len,abundance,d_gene,j_gene,v_gene,CDR3nt,CDR3aa
16,.,TRBD2,TRBJ2-1,TRBV7-9,TGTGCCAGCAGCCCGGGACTAGCGGGAGCTTTGGCTGAGCAGTTCTTC,CASSPGLAGALAEQFF
12,few,.,TRBJ1-2,TRBV4-3,TGCGCCAGCAGCCCTGACAGATATGGCTACACCTTC,CASSPDRYGYTF
14,few,.,TRBJ2-7,TRBV11-2,TGTGCCAGCAGCTCAGAGCGCCTGACCTACGAGCAGTACTTC,CASSSERLTYEQYF
17,.,.,TRBJ2-6,TRBV30,TGTGCCTGGGACGAACAGGGAAAACGGGCTGGGGCCAACGTCCTGACTTTC,CAWDEQGKRAGANVLTF
15,.,TRBD2,TRBJ2-2,TRBV10-3,TGTGCCATCAGTGAAGTAACTAGCGGTACCGGGGAGCTGTTTTTT,CAISEVTSGTGELFF
15,few,.,TRBJ1-2,TRBV7-3,TGTGCCAGCAGTCCGGACAGCACCCAGTCCTATGGCTACACCTTC,CASSPDSTQSYGYTF
13,.,.,TRBJ2-1,TRBV2,TGTGCCAGCAGTGACGGTGGGAGAGATGAGCAGTTCTTC,CASSDGGRDEQFF
15,.,.,TRBJ1-2,TRBV6-6,TGTGCCAGCAGCCTCACAGGTGCGAGTGGCTATGGCTACACCTTC,CASSLTGASGYGYTF
14,.,.,TRBJ1-2,TRBV7-9,TGTGCCAGCAGCTCCCAGCCAGGGGCGGGCGGCTACACCTTC,CASSSQPGAGGYTF
15,.,TRBD1,TRBJ2-1,TRBV7-6,TGTGCCAGCAGTGTGGACAGGATCTCCTACAATGAGCAGTTCTTC,CASSVDRISYNEQFF
13,few,.,TRBJ2-5,TRBV5-1,TGCGCCAGCAGCTTCGCTAGCGCAGAGACCCAGTACTTC,CASSFASAETQYF
16,few,.,TRBJ2-3,TRBV9,TGTGCCAGCAGCCCAGCGGGCAGGGAGTCAGGCGATACGCAGTATTTT,CASSPAGRESGDTQYF